The clone carrying this T cell receptor beta chain showed up just a few times. The antigen is not known. Per germline, CDR1 SQVTM and CDR2 ANQGSEA. The CDR3 runs 14 residues. V gave up 1 base and J gave up 6 bases, with 13 bases separating them. Sample-barcoded 5' priming and a J-beta primer mix drove a second PCR of roughly 6 to 12 cycles. TCRdb redid the calling of the 5' RACE reads with MiXCR, one entry per CDR3 protein. Of about 780,000 distinct CDR3 sequences in the sample, around 24% were seen once. This entry belongs to a study of blood T cells in healthy people across ages. Findings and limits, study-wide: Unsorted PBMC input precluded a conclusive naive versus antigen-experienced comparison.

This sample was shared with a second study, whose subject was T cells of mothers and their children.

This chain joins TRBV29-1 and TRBJ2-1; tentatively, D is TRBD2 (6 bases). Material for sequencing was blood. The origin of this receptor is a boy aged 10-17 years in good health. In DNA, the CDR3 is TGCAGCGTTGAAGGTAGGGCGGGGACCAATGAGCAGTTCTTC. It codes for CSVEGRAGTNEQFF.